Below are 13 T cell receptor beta chains sequenced from a single sample in a study of cytomegalovirus exposure and HLA in healthy donors. PCR primers comprised 60 Vbeta and 13 Jbeta primers. Profiling relied on immunoSEQ multiplex PCR, and the TCRdb table lists in-frame clones only, not all of them. The sample consists of some 99,000 clones, under 75% of them appearing once. Material: PBMCs. These TCRs come from a female donor in good health and CMV-seronegative.

The rearrangement joins TRBV27 to TRBJ2-7; TRBD1 is a possible D gene (6 bases). Trimming took 2 bases from V and 4 from J, leaving 9 bases between them. The CDR3 loop spans 13 amino acids. Germline V CDR1 and CDR2: MNHEY, SMNVEV (reference sequence). The CDR3 DNA reads as TGTGCCAGCAGTTTAGCAGGGGAATACGAGCAGTACTTC. Translated: CASSLAGEYEQYF.

The chain employs TRBV30 and TRBJ1-1, with D tentatively TRBD1 (6 bases). The length of the CDR3 is 15 residues. Germline V gene sequence: CDR1 GTSNPN, CDR2 SVGIG (reference sequence). V shed 8 bases and J shed 1 base, with 20 bases lying between them. CDR3 region: CAKIGGAGGNTEAFF. CDR3 in DNA: TGTGCCAAAATTGGGGGGGCTGGGGGGAACACTGAAGCTTTCTTT.

This clone was found a few times. The rearrangement joins TRBV9 to TRBJ1-1; D remains unclear. Deletions cut 3 bases from V and 5 bases from J, with 11 bases between. Looked up from germline, CDR1 is SGDLS and CDR2 is YYNGEE. The CDR3 contains 13 residues. The DNA for the CDR3 is TGTGCCAGCAGCGACTGGTCGGAGACTGAAGCTTTCTTT. It specifies CASSDWSETEAFF.

V is TRBV6-5 and J is TRBJ1-1; possibly TRBD1 for D (6 bases). Germline CDR1 MNHEY, CDR2 SVGAGI. The CDR3 runs 15 residues. The V and J ends lost 0 bases and 0 bases respectively, with 8 bases between them. The CDR3 DNA reads as TGTGCCAGCAGTTACTCTGGGGGCCTGAACACTGAAGCTTTCTTT. Protein product: CASSYSGGLNTEAFF.

The chain uses TRBV2 and TRBJ2-3; the D is unclear. V was pared by 7 bases and J by 2 bases, with 13 bases between. Germline V CDR1 and CDR2: SNHLY, FYNNEI. The CDR3 runs 14 residues. CDR3 amino acids: CASTRGQNTDTQYF. The CDR3 nucleotides read TGTGCCAGCACCCGAGGCCAGAACACAGATACGCAGTATTTT.

This clone was seen only a few times. The chain joins TRBV5-1 to TRBJ2-2, with D maybe TRBD2 (5 bases). Trimming took off 7 bases at V and 4 bases at J, with 8 bases between the two ends. In germline, CDR1 is SGHRS, CDR2 YFSETQ. This CDR3 has 12 amino acids. The CDR3 loop reads CASSTSTGELFF. The CDR3 DNA reads TGCGCCAGCTCCACTAGCACCGGGGAGCTGTTTTTT.

The chain recombines TRBV5-4 with TRBJ2-7; TRBD1 is a possible D gene (5 bases). V was cut by 2 bases and J by 2 bases, with 14 bases left in between. The CDR3 is 15 residues long. From germline, CDR1 is SGHNT and CDR2 YYREEE (reference sequence). The DNA of the CDR3 is TGTGCCAGCAGCTTAAGTAAGGGGCAGACCTACGAGCAGTACTTC. Protein sequence: CASSLSKGQTYEQYF.

The chain joins TRBV9 to TRBJ2-2, with TRBD2 matching over 9 bases. Germline V gene sequence: CDR1 SGDLS, CDR2 YYNGEE. The CDR3 sequence is 15 residues long. V trimming: 7 bases; J trimming: 0 bases; junction bases outside the gene matches: 4. The DNA for the CDR3 is TGTGCCAGCCATAGCGGGAGTTCGAACACCGGGGAGCTGTTTTTT. It yields the protein CASHSGSSNTGELFF.

V usage is TRBV7-6 and J usage is TRBJ2-7; 12 nucleotides align to TRBD1. This CDR3 has 16 amino acids. Germline assignment: CDR1 SGHVS and CDR2 FNYEAQ. V dropped 1 base and J dropped 6; count of bases not matched to a gene: 7. The CDR3 DNA follows: TGTGCCAGCAGCTTAGTCGGGACAGGGGGCCCGCCCGAGCAGTACTTC. Amino acids: CASSLVGTGGPPEQYF.

Comments on this clone: Different DNA sequences within this sample yield the same CDR3. The J gene is TRBJ2-7, the V gene TRBV28, with D perhaps TRBD2 (5 bases). The V and J ends lost 6 bases and 0 bases respectively, with 6 bases between them. The germline CDR1 and CDR2 sequences are MDHEN and SYDVKM. This CDR3 contains 12 residues. The CDR3 sequence: CASRGSSYEQYF. CDR3 DNA: TGTGCCAGCAGGGGGAGCTCCTACGAGCAGTACTTC.

V usage is TRBV28 and J usage is TRBJ1-2, with 7 bases that match TRBD1. Germline V gene lookup returns CDR1 MDHEN and CDR2 SYDVKM. This CDR3 comprises 13 residues. Trimming removed 6 bases from V and 6 bases from J; junction bases left unmatched: 7. CDR3 loop: CASSPGQVDGYTF. The CDR3 DNA follows: TGTGCCAGCAGCCCAGGACAGGTGGATGGCTACACCTTC.

The chain is built from TRBV5-1 and TRBJ2-7; 11 bases are a match to TRBD1. CDR3 length: 14 residues. V trimming: 4 bases; J trimming: 2 bases; junction bases outside the gene matches: 2. Germline loops: CDR1 SGHRS, CDR2 YFSETQ. CDR3 DNA: TGCGCCAGCAGCGGGACAGGGGGACCCTACGAGCAGTACTTC. Protein sequence: CASSGTGGPYEQYF.

The chain recombines TRBV29-1 with TRBJ2-1, with a possible D match to TRBD1 (6 bases). Germline values: CDR1 SQVTM, CDR2 ANQGSEA. This CDR3 region has 12 residues. V was trimmed by 4 bases and J by 10 bases, leaving 14 bases between them. DNA of the CDR3: TGCAGCGTTGGACCTACAGGGTCCGAGCAGTTCTTC. Its translation: CSVGPTGSEQFF.